Listed below are T cell receptor beta chains from one sample, sequenced in a study of beta chain features in type 1 diabetes. Using immunoSEQ multiplex PCR, the repertoire was profiled, and TCRdb retains in-frame clones only, with some absent. The table has roughly 150,000 clones, about 10% seen once. The sample comprised central memory CD4+ T cells from blood. Source of these receptors: a woman aged 25 to 45 with type 1 diabetes. Both conserved end residues are part of each CDR3. The order of the fields is V gene, J gene, D gene, clone size, CDR3 DNA, CDR3 protein. The D gene is left open where the match is weak. The size of a clone is reported for some rows only, either as once, few or many, or as a class for expanded clones.

v_gene: TRBV28; j_gene: TRBJ2-7; d_gene: TRBD1; abundance: .; CDR3nt: TGTGCCAGCGGTTCCGGACAGGGCACCTGGCAGTACTTC; CDR3aa: CASGSGQGTWQYF
v_gene: TRBV7-3; j_gene: TRBJ1-2; d_gene: TRBD1; abundance: few; CDR3nt: TGTGCCAGCAGCTCAGGACAGGATGGCTACACCTTC; CDR3aa: CASSSGQDGYTF
v_gene: TRBV6-5; j_gene: TRBJ1-1; d_gene: .; abundance: few; CDR3nt: TGTGCCAGCAGTTGGTCTACGAACACTGAAGCTTTCTTT; CDR3aa: CASSWSTNTEAFF
v_gene: TRBV20-1; j_gene: TRBJ1-2; d_gene: TRBD1; abundance: few; CDR3nt: TGCAGTGCTAGGGACAGGTTTGGCTACACCTTC; CDR3aa: CSARDRFGYTF
v_gene: TRBV7-3; j_gene: TRBJ2-5; d_gene: TRBD1; abundance: few; CDR3nt: TGTGCCAGCAGCTCGTTCGGGACAGGGATGGGCGAGACCCAGTACTTC; CDR3aa: CASSSFGTGMGETQYF
v_gene: TRBV19; j_gene: TRBJ2-3; d_gene: .; abundance: .; CDR3nt: TGTGCCAGTAGGTCTTTCCGGGGATTAACAGATACGCAGTATTTT; CDR3aa: CASRSFRGLTDTQYF
v_gene: TRBV2; j_gene: TRBJ2-5; d_gene: .; abundance: .; CDR3nt: TGTGCCAGCAACAAGGAGCGGCAAGAGACCCAGTACTTC; CDR3aa: CASNKERQETQYF
v_gene: TRBV11-3; j_gene: TRBJ2-1; d_gene: TRBD2; abundance: few; CDR3nt: TGTGCCAGCAGCTTAGAGGGGACTAGCGGGACCGCCGGCAATGAGCAGTTCTTC; CDR3aa: CASSLEGTSGTAGNEQFF
v_gene: TRBV11-2; j_gene: TRBJ1-1; d_gene: TRBD1; abundance: .; CDR3nt: TGTGCCAGCAGCATACAGGGGATAAACACTGAAGCTTTCTTT; CDR3aa: CASSIQGINTEAFF
v_gene: TRBV7-3; j_gene: TRBJ2-1; d_gene: TRBD1; abundance: .; CDR3nt: TGTGCCAGCAGCCCGGGGTCCGGGACAGGGGGCGATGAGCAGTTCTTC; CDR3aa: CASSPGSGTGGDEQFF
v_gene: TRBV5-6; j_gene: TRBJ1-1; d_gene: .; abundance: medium-sized; CDR3nt: TGTGCCAGCAGCTTGAATATGAACACTGAAGCTTTCTTT; CDR3aa: CASSLNMNTEAFF
v_gene: TRBV7-9; j_gene: TRBJ2-7; d_gene: .; abundance: few; CDR3nt: TGTGCCAGCAGCTTAGATCAACAGTATTCCTACGAGCAGTACTTC; CDR3aa: CASSLDQQYSYEQYF
v_gene: TRBV25-1; j_gene: TRBJ1-2; d_gene: .; abundance: .; CDR3nt: TGTGCCAGCAGTGAATACGGGTATGGCTACACCTTC; CDR3aa: CASSEYGYGYTF
v_gene: TRBV6-6; j_gene: TRBJ2-5; d_gene: .; abundance: few; CDR3nt: TGTGCCAGCAGTTACTCCCCCGACAGCCAAGAGACCCAGTACTTC; CDR3aa: CASSYSPDSQETQYF
v_gene: TRBV7-6; j_gene: TRBJ2-3; d_gene: TRBD2; abundance: many; CDR3nt: TGTGCCAGCAGCGCAAGCGGGAGTGGGTCAGATACGCAGTATTTT; CDR3aa: CASSASGSGSDTQYF